A selection of T cell receptor beta chains follows, all from one sample in a study of blood T cell repertoires in COVID-19. The table came from immunoSEQ multiplex PCR; TCRdb's copy has only in-frame clones and leaves some out. The sample lists roughly 290,000 clones; roughly 89% were seen once. Input material: PBMCs or T cells enriched from blood (not recorded which). The source of these receptors is a middle-aged woman who had recovered from COVID-19. The CDR3 runs from the conserved cysteine through the conserved F or W. The order of the fields is V gene, D gene, clone size, J gene, CDR3 protein, CDR3 DNA. A D gene is named only where the DNA matches it firmly. Size values are once, few and many counts, or a class for expanded clones, and some rows have none.

>TRBV18|NA|once|TRBJ2-2
CASSRDSNTGELFF
TGTGCCAGCTCACGGGACTCGAACACCGGGGAGCTGTTTTTT
>TRBV30|TRBD1|few|TRBJ1-1
CAWSVGARQGSAFF
TGTGCCTGGAGTGTAGGGGCCAGACAGGGATCAGCTTTCTTT
>TRBV6-1|NA|NA|TRBJ1-5
CASSEVLYSNQPQHF
TGTGCCAGCAGTGAAGTATTATATAGCAATCAGCCCCAGCATTTT
>TRBV9|NA|NA|TRBJ2-1
CASSVDVTAGLRNEQFF
TGTGCCAGCAGCGTAGATGTTACGGCGGGATTGCGCAATGAGCAGTTCTTC
>TRBV27|NA|few|TRBJ2-7
CASSLGSPLTYEQYF
TGTGCCAGCAGTTTAGGGTCTCCACTAACCTACGAGCAGTACTTC
>TRBV7-3|NA|NA|TRBJ2-1
CASSLTPQGSSYNEQFF
TGTGCCAGCAGCTTAACACCCCAGGGGAGCTCCTACAATGAGCAGTTCTTC
>TRBV21-1|NA|NA|TRBJ1-5
CASSKGGRTTGNQPQHF
TGTGCCAGCAGCAAAGGTGGGCGGACTACTGGCAATCAGCCCCAGCATTTT
>TRBV7-3|NA|NA|TRBJ2-1
CASSLFQTPSEQFF
TGTGCCAGCAGCTTATTCCAGACTCCCTCTGAGCAGTTCTTC
>TRBV29-1|NA|NA|TRBJ1-2
CSVLTVNYGYTF
TGCAGCGTTCTGACAGTAAACTATGGCTACACCTTC
>TRBV30|TRBD1|NA|TRBJ2-2
CAWGLTGSTGELFF
TGTGCCTGGGGACTGACAGGGTCTACCGGGGAGCTGTTTTTT
>TRBV5-4|TRBD1|many|TRBJ1-2
CASSWTGTGEGYTF
TGTGCCAGCAGCTGGACCGGGACAGGGGAAGGCTACACCTTC
>TRBV4-1|TRBD1|NA|TRBJ1-2
CASSQVRGRRPNYGYTF
TGCGCCAGCAGCCAAGTCAGGGGGCGCCGCCCCAACTATGGCTACACCTTC
>TRBV6-1|NA|NA|TRBJ1-2
CASSGGRGVLWKDYTF
TGTGCCAGCAGTGGTGGCAGGGGCGTCCTTTGGAAAGACTACACCTTC
>TRBV3-1/TRBV3-2|NA|NA|TRBJ2-1
CASSPGLYNEQFF
TGTGCCAGCAGCCCTGGACTGTACAATGAGCAGTTCTTC
>TRBV5-6|TRBD2|many|TRBJ2-1
CASSLMTSEVPLSYNEQFF
TGTGCCAGCAGCTTAATGACTAGCGAAGTTCCACTCTCCTACAATGAGCAGTTCTTC
>TRBV11-3|NA|NA|TRBJ2-1
CASSQTYNEQFF
TGTGCCAGCAGCCAGACCTACAATGAGCAGTTCTTC
>TRBV7-2|TRBD2|NA|TRBJ2-5
CASSSVGLRGTQYF
TGTGCCAGCAGCTCCGTGGGACTAAGAGGGACCCAGTACTTC
>TRBV7-8|NA|NA|TRBJ1-6
CASSLQSGYYSPLHF
TGTGCCAGCAGCTTACAGTCAGGATATTATTCACCCCTCCACTTT
>TRBV5-4|NA|NA|TRBJ1-2
CASTPGGAGDSGGYTF
TGTGCCAGCACCCCGGGGGGGGCAGGGGATTCTGGTGGCTACACCTTC
>TRBV9|TRBD2|NA|TRBJ2-1
CASSVTSENNEQFF
TGTGCCAGCAGCGTCACTAGCGAAAACAATGAGCAGTTCTTC
>TRBV5-1|TRBD1|NA|TRBJ2-3
CASSLGLQGETDTQYF
TGCGCCAGCAGCTTGGGTCTACAGGGGGAAACAGATACGCAGTATTTT
>TRBV27|TRBD2|NA|TRBJ2-3
CASSSLRLADRISTDTQYF
TGTGCCAGCAGTTCCCTAAGACTAGCGGACAGAATTTCCACAGATACGCAGTATTTT
>TRBV18|TRBD2|NA|TRBJ2-1
CASSPLGLADGGNEQFF
TGTGCCAGCTCACCCCTGGGACTAGCGGACGGGGGCAATGAGCAGTTCTTC
>TRBV29-1|TRBD2|NA|TRBJ2-7
CSVEGASGIREQYF
TGCAGCGTTGAAGGGGCTAGCGGGATCCGGGAGCAGTACTTC
>TRBV9|NA|NA|TRBJ1-3
CASSVGTASGNTIYF
TGTGCCAGCAGCGTAGGGACAGCCTCTGGAAACACCATATATTTT
>TRBV19|TRBD1|NA|TRBJ1-1
CASSLMDRRTEAFF
TGTGCCAGTAGTCTCATGGACAGGCGGACTGAAGCTTTCTTT
>TRBV5-8|NA|NA|TRBJ2-3
CASSFGAGNTDTQYF
TGTGCCAGCAGCTTCGGCGCGGGGAACACAGATACGCAGTATTTT
>TRBV18|NA|NA|TRBJ2-7
CASSHSPQLQYEQYF
TGTGCCAGCTCACACAGTCCCCAGTTACAGTACGAGCAGTACTTC
>TRBV10-1|TRBD1|once|TRBJ1-1
CASSDPGQGRAEAFF
TGCGCCAGCAGTGACCCGGGACAGGGGCGCGCTGAAGCTTTCTTT
>TRBV19|NA|once|TRBJ1-2
CASSIGRVNYGYTF
TGTGCCAGTAGTATCGGCAGGGTTAACTATGGCTACACCTTC
>TRBV7-3|TRBD2|NA|TRBJ2-3
CASSLTPSGEKYF
TGTGCCAGCAGCTTAACCCCTAGCGGGGAAAAGTATTTT
>TRBV7-9|TRBD2|NA|TRBJ2-1
CASSLGGGPTYNEQFF
TGTGCCAGCAGCTTAGGCGGGGGGCCAACCTACAATGAGCAGTTCTTC
>TRBV6-5|TRBD1|once|TRBJ1-1
CASRPDRGEAFF
TGTGCCAGCAGACCCGACAGGGGTGAAGCTTTCTTT
>TRBV7-6|TRBD2|NA|TRBJ2-5
CASSLLAGGQGRETQYF
TGTGCCAGCAGCTTACTAGCGGGGGGGCAAGGTAGAGAGACCCAGTACTTC
>TRBV5-8|NA|NA|TRBJ1-1
CASTRNLAGTEAFF
TGTGCCAGCACCCGAAATTTAGCCGGCACTGAAGCTTTCTTT
>TRBV5-1|NA|NA|TRBJ2-2
CASSPIQNTGELFF
TGCGCCAGCAGCCCAATACAGAACACCGGGGAGCTGTTTTTT
>TRBV25-1|NA|NA|TRBJ1-3
CASNDPRLAGNTIYF
TGTGCCAGCAATGACCCCCGACTGGCGGGAAACACCATATATTTT
>TRBV3-1/TRBV3-2|TRBD1|few|TRBJ1-4
CASSQEVLGGQGATNEKLFF
TGTGCCAGCAGCCAAGAGGTGCTTGGGGGACAGGGGGCCACTAATGAAAAACTGTTTTTT
>TRBV5-1|TRBD1|NA|TRBJ1-6
CASSLDQGASHNSPLHF
TGCGCCAGCAGCTTGGACCAGGGGGCCAGCCATAATTCACCCCTCCACTTT